This TCR beta chain originates from a study of blood T cell repertoires in COVID-19. Study at large: The cDNA or gDNA used as material had been derived from T cells, B-cell-depleted T cells, or PBMCs.

TCRdb's table, derived via immunoSEQ multiplex PCR, lists solely in-frame clones and lacks some. This repertoire shows around 200,000 clones, 75% to 90% found once; its top ten account for roughly 6.6%. V lost 3 bases, J lost 6 bases, and 11 bases lay in between. The germline V gene encodes CDR1 SGHTA and CDR2 FQGNSA. This CDR3 is 13 amino acids long. The genes are TRBV7-2 and TRBJ1-2; D is uncertain. Sequencing used peripheral blood. This clonotype originated in a woman in her thirties or forties with acute or convalescent COVID-19. CDR3 amino acids: CASSFSGLDGYTF. CDR3 nucleotides: TGTGCCAGCAGCTTTTCCGGGTTGGATGGCTACACCTTC. Supplemented by reference TRBV7-2 and TRBJ1-2, the full variable domain reads GAGVSQSPSNKVTEKGKDVELRCDPISGHTALYWYRQSLGQGLEFLIYFQGNSAPDKSGLPSDRFSAERTGGSVSTLTIQRTQQEDSAVYLCASSFSGLDGYTFGSGTRLTVV.